The clone carrying this T cell receptor beta chain came up many times. The CDR3 regions of TCR beta were amplified from RNA transcripts. RT-PCR in the first round (using the HTBI primer set) targeted the TCR CDR3. TCRdb passed the multiplex PCR reads through MiXCR, listing each CDR3 protein once. The data contain fewer than 800,000 distinct CDR3 sequences, around 17% of them singletons. The CDR3 has 12 amino acids. The germline V gene has CDR1 MNHNS and CDR2 SASEGT. J gave up 6 bases and V 5 bases, and 3 bases lay outside the gene matches. Newly diagnosed patients aged 18 to 65 had hyperthyroidism of under 2 months' duration. Fresh 10 ml peripheral blood yielded PBMCs. This entry comes from a study of T cells in Graves' hyperthyroidism and ophthalmopathy.

This chain links TRBV6-1 with TRBJ1-1; 7 bases fit TRBD1. Material for sequencing was blood. The TCR was taken from a man between 18 and 29 years old with Graves' hyperthyroidism. CDR3 sequence reads: CASSHQGAEAFF. CDR3 sequence (DNA): TGTGCCAGCAGTCATCAGGGGGCTGAAGCTTTCTTT.